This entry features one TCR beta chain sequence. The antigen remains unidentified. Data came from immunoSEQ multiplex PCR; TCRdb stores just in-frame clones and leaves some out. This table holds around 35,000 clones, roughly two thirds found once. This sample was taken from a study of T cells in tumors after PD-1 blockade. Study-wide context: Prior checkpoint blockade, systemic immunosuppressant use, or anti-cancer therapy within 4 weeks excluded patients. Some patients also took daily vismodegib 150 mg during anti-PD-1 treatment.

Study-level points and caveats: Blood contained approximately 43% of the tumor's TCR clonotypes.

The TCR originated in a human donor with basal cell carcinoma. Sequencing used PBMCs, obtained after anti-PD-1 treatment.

In nucleotides, the CDR3 is TGTGCCAGCAGCCCGGGACAGGGTTTAAGGGAAGCTTTCTTT. Its protein is CASSPGQGLREAFF. This chain uses TRBV5-6 with TRBJ1-1; 9 positions match TRBD1. The CDR3 totals 14 residues. In germline, CDR1 is SGHDT, CDR2 YYEEEE. V gave up 4 bases and J gave up 8 bases; unmatched junction bases: 9.